This TCR beta chain was identified during a study of T cell repertoires in cytomegalovirus infection. Remarks on this clonotype: Its antigen is currently unknown.

Germline CDR1 is SGHRS and CDR2 is YFSETQ. CDR3 length: 15 amino acids. The V gene end was trimmed by 0 bases and the J gene end by 6 bases; junction bases not matched to a gene: 6. TCRdb reprocessed the reads with MiXCR, giving one entry per CDR3 protein. The profile shows 80,000 or so distinct CDR3 sequences, 20% to 30% of them singletons. Sequenced here: CD8+ T cells from cultured PBMCs, sampled from culture after CMV antigen stimulation. The clonotype was recovered from a human donor in good health (CMV status not recorded). Some clones in this sample may be carry-over from other donors' samples. The V gene is TRBV5-1, the J gene TRBJ2-1; 7 positions agree with TRBD2. In nucleotides, the CDR3 is TGCGCCAGCAGCTTGGTCGGGACTACCCGCAATGAGCAGTTCTTC. It is translated as CASSLVGTTRNEQFF.